One and the same sample provided the 30 T cell receptor beta chains below, sequenced in a study of regulatory dendritic cells for organ transplantation. CFSE-labeled sorted T cells met regulatory or mature dendritic cells for more than four days. Repertoires were generated with immunoSEQ multiplex PCR, while TCRdb's copy carries only in-frame clones and drops some. The table has about 12,000 clones, 79% seen once. Their target antigens are unknown. The specimen was naive CD8+ T cells from blood cultured with regulatory dendritic cells. The sample's subset: CD45RA+ naive T cells. Receptor source: a human donor in good health.

This sequence joins TRBV27 and TRBJ2-7; 8 bases are shared with TRBD2. J lost 2 bases, V lost 0 bases, and 6 bases had no gene match. Per germline, CDR1 MNHEY and CDR2 SMNVEV (reference sequence). The CDR3 is 16 amino acids. CDR3 amino acids: CASSLSVLAVAYEQYF. The CDR3 coding sequence is TGTGCCAGCAGTTTATCGGTACTAGCGGTAGCCTACGAGCAGTACTTC.

The chain couples TRBV19 to TRBJ2-1, with D possibly TRBD1 on 6 matching bases. The CDR3 covers 15 residues. Trimming removed 7 bases at V and 4 bases at J, with 17 bases between. Germline CDR1 is LNHDA and CDR2 is SQIVND (reference sequence). CDR3 bases: TGTGCCAGTACCATAGGGGGAACACCATACAATGAGCAGTTCTTC. This codes for CASTIGGTPYNEQFF.

The rearrangement uses TRBV11-2 and TRBJ1-4, with D unclear. CDR1 and CDR2 from the germline V gene are SGHAT and FQNNGV. V dropped 1 base and J dropped 8 bases, with 11 bases sitting between them. There are 14 residues in the CDR3. CDR3 sequence (DNA): TGTGCCAGCAGCTTAGGGCAGATCAAGGAAAAACTGTTTTTT. This gives the protein CASSLGQIKEKLFF.

V usage is TRBV19 and J usage is TRBJ2-1; the D is unclear. The germline V and J ends were trimmed by 7 bases and 6 bases, with 19 bases remaining between them. The CDR3 runs to 15 residues. The germline CDR1 and CDR2 sequences are LNHDA and SQIVND (reference sequence). CDR3 DNA sequence: TGTGCCAGTATCCCAACTACCGACGGGTTCAATGAGCAGTTCTTC. Translating gives CASIPTTDGFNEQFF.

This chain connects TRBV6-4 to TRBJ2-7; D may be TRBD2 (6 bases). V lost 6 bases and J 3 bases, leaving 15 bases between the germline ends. Germline V gene lookup returns CDR1 MRHNA and CDR2 SNTAGT. CDR3 size: 14 residues. Here the CDR3 reads CASSPGPEGYEQYF. The CDR3 DNA reads TGTGCCAGCAGCCCCGGGCCGGAGGGCTACGAGCAGTACTTC.

The chain uses TRBV6-5 and TRBJ1-1; D gene uncertain. V lost 6 bases to trimming and J lost 0 bases, with 11 bases between them. The V gene's germline CDR1 is MNHEY and CDR2 SVGAGI. The CDR3 contains 14 residues. Written as DNA, the CDR3 is TGTGCCAGCAGCCCACAGCACATGAACACTGAAGCTTTCTTT. Amino acid sequence: CASSPQHMNTEAFF.

This chain uses TRBV7-9 with TRBJ1-3; D is unclear. Trimming shortened V by 2 bases and J by 0 bases, and 11 bases separated the two germline ends. The V gene's germline CDR1 is SEHNR and CDR2 FQNEAQ (reference sequence). There are 16 residues in the CDR3. CDR3 loop: CASSLRRQNSGNTIYF. The CDR3 region has the DNA TGTGCCAGCAGCTTAAGGCGGCAGAACTCTGGAAACACCATATATTTT.

A few counts support this clone. The J gene is TRBJ1-3, the V gene TRBV28, with D perhaps TRBD1 (5 bases). The CDR3 totals 14 residues. V lost 3 bases to trimming and J lost 3 bases, with 9 bases between them. Germline-derived CDR1 and CDR2 are MDHEN and SYDVKM. CDR3 coding DNA: TGTGCCAGCAGTTTGGGGGGAGTTGGAAACACCATATATTTT. It yields the protein CASSLGGVGNTIYF. The full variable domain, its missing parts supplied by reference TRBV28 and TRBJ1-3, is DVKVTQSSRYLVKRTGEKVFLECVQDMDHENMFWYRQDPGLGLRLIYFSYDVKMKEKGDIPEGYSVSREKKERFSLILESASTNQTSMYLCASSLGGVGNTIYFGEGSWLTVV.

This chain uses TRBV4-1 with TRBJ1-2; no definite D call. The length of the CDR3 is 18 residues. CDR1 MGHRA and CDR2 YSYEKL come from the germline V gene. V lost 0 bases and J 0 bases, leaving 17 bases between the germline ends. The CDR3: CASSQDLEEIQSNYGYTF. In nucleotides, the CDR3 is TGCGCCAGCAGCCAAGATCTCGAGGAGATCCAGTCTAACTATGGCTACACCTTC.

The V and J genes are TRBV5-6 and TRBJ2-2, with D tentatively TRBD1 (6 bases). V dropped 2 bases and J dropped 4 bases, with 15 bases sitting between them. The CDR3 is 16 residues long. The germline CDR1 and CDR2 sequences are SGHDT and YYEEEE. The CDR3 region is CASSFVRGRGTGELFF. The DNA of the CDR3 is TGTGCCAGCAGCTTTGTCAGGGGCCGAGGCACCGGGGAGCTGTTTTTT.

The chain carries TRBV9 and TRBJ2-1; no definite D call. Germline-derived CDR1 and CDR2 are SGDLS and YYNGEE. CDR3 length equals 15 residues. V lost 0 bases and J 0 bases, leaving 7 bases between the germline ends. The CDR3 bases are TGTGCCAGCAGCGTAGGCTTGAGCTCCTACAATGAGCAGTTCTTC. Amino acid sequence: CASSVGLSSYNEQFF.

This clone is a singleton in its sample. V usage is TRBV29-1 and J usage is TRBJ2-2; 12 bases agree with TRBD2. Germline V CDR1 and CDR2: SQVTM, ANQGSEA. V shed 7 bases, J shed 4 bases, and the junction held 10 bases outside the gene matches. This CDR3 is 16 amino acids long. CDR3 bases: TGCAGCGGACCACTAGCGGGGGGCAGTTTCACCGGGGAGCTGTTTTTT. Its protein product is CSGPLAGGSFTGELFF.

J is TRBJ2-7 and V is TRBV6-5, with TRBD2 identical over 7 bases. CDR1 is MNHEY and CDR2 is SVGAGI in the germline V gene. The CDR3 runs 15 residues. Trimming at V came to 5 bases and at J to 1 base, leaving 8 bases not matched to a gene. The DNA of the CDR3 is TGTGCCAGCAGTCTAAGTAGCGGGCGATCCTACGAGCAGTACTTC. It codes for CASSLSSGRSYEQYF.

The chain employs TRBV19 and TRBJ2-4, with D possibly TRBD1 on 6 matching bases. The length of the CDR3 is 17 residues. Per germline, CDR1 LNHDA and CDR2 SQIVND (reference sequence). V shed 0 bases and J shed 0 bases, with 12 bases lying between them. CDR3 sequence reads: CASSIDQGKLAKNIQYF. The CDR3 nucleotides are TGTGCCAGTAGTATAGACCAGGGGAAGCTAGCCAAAAACATTCAGTACTTC.

This clone turned up a few times. This chain joins TRBV27 and TRBJ2-7, with unresolved D. V lost 4 bases and J 4 bases, leaving 11 bases between the germline ends. This CDR3 spans 13 amino acids. Germline CDR1 MNHEY, CDR2 SMNVEV (reference sequence). In nucleotides, the CDR3 is TGTGCCAGCAGTTACACCGGGTCTTACGAGCAGTACTTC. Encoded protein: CASSYTGSYEQYF.

This chain connects TRBV13 to TRBJ1-4; TRBD1 matches 11 bases. CDR3 size: 17 residues. Germline V gives CDR1 PRHDT, CDR2 FYEKMQ (reference sequence). V shed 5 bases, J shed 5 bases, and the junction held 10 bases outside the gene matches. CDR3 bases: TGTGCCAGCAGCCCCGCTGGACAGGGGGCGAACAATGAAAAACTGTTTTTT. This gives the protein CASSPAGQGANNEKLFF.

The rearrangement uses TRBV7-9 and TRBJ2-5; 9 bases line up with TRBD1. The V segment lost 5 bases and the J segment 5 bases; nucleotides outside the gene matches: 9. Looked up from germline, CDR1 is SEHNR and CDR2 is FQNEAQ (reference sequence). CDR3 length: 15 residues. The CDR3 protein is CASSPLTGGGETQYF. CDR3 sequence (DNA): TGTGCCAGCAGCCCTCTGACAGGGGGTGGGGAGACCCAGTACTTC.

The rearrangement joins TRBV9 to TRBJ2-7; 7 positions agree with TRBD1. CDR3 length equals 15 residues. The J segment lost 3 bases and the V segment lost 0 bases, leaving 6 bases of the junction unmatched. Germline V gene sequence: CDR1 SGDLS, CDR2 YYNGEE. The CDR3 nucleotides read TGTGCCAGCAGCGTAGAGACAGGGACCATCTACGAGCAGTACTTC. Protein product: CASSVETGTIYEQYF. The full variable domain, in which reference TRBV9 and TRBJ2-7 provide the parts outside the CDR3, is DSGVTQTPKHLITATGQRVTLRCSPRSGDLSVYWYQQSLDQGLQFLIQYYNGEERAKGNILERFSAQQFPDLHSELNLSSLELGDSALYFCASSVETGTIYEQYFGPGTRLTVT.

V and J are TRBV10-3 and TRBJ2-6; TRBD1 agrees at 9 bases. V was clipped by 6 bases and J by 4 bases; unmatched bases: 4. Germline lookup yields CDR1 ENHRY and CDR2 SYGVKD. The CDR3 is 15 amino acids. In DNA, the CDR3 is TGTGCCATCAGAGGGACAGGGCGGGGGGCCAACGTCCTGACTTTC. It is translated as CAIRGTGRGANVLTF.

This chain links TRBV11-2 with TRBJ1-2; 7 positions agree with TRBD1. V shed 5 bases and J 4 bases; nucleotides not matched to a gene: 10. There are 15 residues in the CDR3. Germline V gene sequence: CDR1 SGHAT, CDR2 FQNNGV. DNA for the CDR3: TGTGCCAGCAGCGGAGGGGGCGACAGGATCTATGGCTACACCTTC. Amino acid sequence: CASSGGGDRIYGYTF.

This clone showed up just a few times. Distinct nucleotide sequences in the sample also encode this CDR3. V and J are TRBV7-9 and TRBJ2-1; D gene unclear. Germline-derived CDR1 and CDR2 are SEHNR and FQNEAQ (reference sequence). V lost 1 base and J lost 0, with 10 bases in between. The CDR3 length is 16 residues. The CDR3 coding sequence is TGTGCCAGCAGCTTAGGGTCTGGCAGCTCCTACAATGAGCAGTTCTTC. The encoded protein is CASSLGSGSSYNEQFF.

The V and J genes are TRBV29-1 and TRBJ1-1, with D hard to call. This CDR3 region has 11 residues. From germline, CDR1 is SQVTM and CDR2 ANQGSEA. With 3 bases removed from V and 2 bases from J, the gap between germline ends came to 4 bases. CDR3 sequence reads: CSVEANTEAFF. Here the CDR3 DNA reads TGCAGCGTTGAGGCAAACACTGAAGCTTTCTTT. The full variable domain, with the rest looked up from reference TRBV29-1 and TRBJ1-1, is SAVISQKPSRDICQRGTSLTIQCQVDSQVTMMFWYRQQPGQSLTLIATANQGSEATYESGFVIDKFPISRPNLTFSTLTVSNMSPEDSSIYLCSVEANTEAFFGQGTRLTVV.

The J gene is TRBJ2-7, the V gene TRBV11-2; D possibly corresponds to TRBD2 (7 bases). Germline CDR1 and CDR2: SGHAT and FQNNGV. The CDR3 is made up of 13 amino acids. V was clipped by 3 bases and J by 6 bases, with 12 bases between them. The CDR3 spells CASSFRGGAEQYF. DNA of the CDR3: TGTGCCAGCAGCTTTAGAGGGGGGGCCGAGCAGTACTTC.

A few counts support this clone. The chain recombines TRBV6-5 with TRBJ2-1, with TRBD2 matching 8 bases. J gave up 3 bases and V 5 bases, and 6 bases lay outside the gene matches. Germline V gene data show CDR1 as MNHEY and CDR2 as SVGAGI. The CDR3 contains 15 residues. The CDR3 loop is CASSPTGLGYNEQFF. CDR3 nucleotide sequence: TGTGCCAGCAGTCCAACGGGACTAGGCTACAATGAGCAGTTCTTC.

The V call is TRBV7-6, the J call TRBJ1-1; TRBD1 aligns across 8 bases. Germline loops: CDR1 SGHVS, CDR2 FNYEAQ. This CDR3 spans 15 amino acids. Trimming at V came to 5 bases and at J to 3 bases, leaving 8 bases not matched to a gene. CDR3 region: CASSPGQGKYTEAFF. The CDR3 nucleotides read TGTGCCAGCAGCCCAGGACAGGGAAAATACACTGAAGCTTTCTTT.

The rearrangement uses TRBV10-3 and TRBJ2-2; D may be TRBD1 (6 bases). CDR1 and CDR2 from the germline V gene are ENHRY and SYGVKD. The CDR3 totals 15 residues. Trimming left V 2 bases short and J 1 base short, with 8 bases between. Here the CDR3 reads CAISEGGMNTGELFF. CDR3 DNA: TGTGCCATCAGTGAGGGGGGCATGAACACCGGGGAGCTGTTTTTT.

This clone was recorded once. In DNA, the CDR3 is TGTGCCAGCAGCTTAGCGACGGCAGGGGGAGGTGAAAAACTGTTTTTT. Protein product: CASSLATAGGGEKLFF. The chain has TRBV7-9 and TRBJ1-4, with TRBD1 matching 7 bases. The CDR3 consists of 16 residues. The V and J ends lost 0 bases and 7 bases, in that order; junction bases with no gene match: 8. CDR1 and CDR2 (germline): SEHNR, FQNEAQ (reference sequence). The full variable domain, its missing parts supplied by reference TRBV7-9 and TRBJ1-4, is DTGVSQNPRHKITKRGQNVTFRCDPISEHNRLYWYRQTLGQGPEFLTYFQNEAQLEKSRLLSDRFSAERPKGSFSTLEIQRTEQGDSAMYLCASSLATAGGGEKLFFGSGTQLSVL.

This clone was found once. The chain employs TRBV7-3 and TRBJ2-2; 8 bases line up with TRBD2. J was trimmed by 6 bases and V by 5 bases; bases with no gene match: 14. The V gene's germline CDR1 is SGHTA and CDR2 FQGTGA. The length of the CDR3 is 17 residues. CDR3 coding DNA: TGTGCCAGCAGCCTCCGGGGGGGCGGCGACGTGGCCGGGGAGCTGTTTTTT. This translates into CASSLRGGGDVAGELFF.

Details on this clone: The junction departs from germline at one end; a sequencing error may be responsible. The rearrangement uses TRBV7-7 and TRBJ1-5; D possibly corresponds to TRBD1 (5 bases). CDR1 is SSHAT, CDR2 FNYEAQ, per germline (reference sequence). The CDR3 extends over 14 amino acids. The chain's CDR3 is CASSLQGAQQPQHF. The CDR3 DNA follows: TGTGCTAGCAGCTTACAAGGGGCTCAACAGCCCCAGCATTTT. Based on the CDR3 plus reference TRBV7-7 and TRBJ1-5, the full variable domain is GAGVSQSPRYKVTKRGQDVTLRCDPISSHATLYWYQQALGQGPEFLTYFNYEAQPDKSGLPSDRFSAERPEGSISTLTIQRTEQRDSAMYRCASSLQGAQQPQHFGDGTRLSIL.

The CDR3 DNA reads as TGTGCCAGCAGCTTCGGGACAGTAGCAACTAATGAAAAACTGTTTTTT. Its protein is CASSFGTVATNEKLFF. The rearrangement uses TRBV7-9 and TRBJ1-4, with TRBD1 identical over 7 bases. V shed 3 bases, J shed 0 bases, and the junction held 4 bases outside the gene matches. The CDR3 is 16 amino acids. Germline CDR1 SEHNR, CDR2 FQNEAQ (reference sequence).